The T cell receptor (beta chain) under discussion was sequenced for a study of blood T cells in healthy people across ages. With regard to this clonotype: Just one base apart from a much larger clone, this may be a read error.

The use of a sample-barcoded 5' primer and a J-beta primer mix characterized a second PCR of roughly 7 to 11 cycles. TCRdb independently ran MiXCR on the 5' RACE reads; one entry per CDR3 protein. The sample holds around 990,000 distinct CDR3 sequences, around 27% seen once. The CDR3 consists of 15 residues. Trimming cost V 2 bases and J 5 bases; bases outside gene matches: 7. Separately, the same data were catalogued under a study of T cells of mothers and their children. From that study: Donors were three healthy Caucasian mothers and their six children.

The sequence was collected from a girl aged 2 to 10 in good health. Sequencing used blood. This chain links TRBV12-3 or TRBV12-4 with TRBJ2-3, with 7 positions matching TRBD1. CDR3: CASSLSRGWGDTQYF. CDR3 nucleotides: TGTGCCAGCAGTTTAAGCAGGGGGTGGGGAGATACGCAGTATTTT.